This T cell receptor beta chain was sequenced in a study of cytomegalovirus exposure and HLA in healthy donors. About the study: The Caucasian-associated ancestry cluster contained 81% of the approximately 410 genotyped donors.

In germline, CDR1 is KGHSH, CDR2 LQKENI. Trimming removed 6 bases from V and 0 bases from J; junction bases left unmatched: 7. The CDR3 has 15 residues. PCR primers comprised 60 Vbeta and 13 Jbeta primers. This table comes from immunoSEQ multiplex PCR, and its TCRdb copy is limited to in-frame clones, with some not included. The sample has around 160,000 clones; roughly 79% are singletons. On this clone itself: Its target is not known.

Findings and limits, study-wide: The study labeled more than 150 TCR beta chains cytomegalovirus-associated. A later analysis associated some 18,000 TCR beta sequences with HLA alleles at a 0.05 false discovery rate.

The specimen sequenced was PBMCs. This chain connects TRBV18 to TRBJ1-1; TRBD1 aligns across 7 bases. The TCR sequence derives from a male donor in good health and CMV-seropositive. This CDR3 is CASSPQGGVNTEAFF. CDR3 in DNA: TGTGCCAGCTCCCCCCAGGGGGGAGTGAACACTGAAGCTTTCTTT.